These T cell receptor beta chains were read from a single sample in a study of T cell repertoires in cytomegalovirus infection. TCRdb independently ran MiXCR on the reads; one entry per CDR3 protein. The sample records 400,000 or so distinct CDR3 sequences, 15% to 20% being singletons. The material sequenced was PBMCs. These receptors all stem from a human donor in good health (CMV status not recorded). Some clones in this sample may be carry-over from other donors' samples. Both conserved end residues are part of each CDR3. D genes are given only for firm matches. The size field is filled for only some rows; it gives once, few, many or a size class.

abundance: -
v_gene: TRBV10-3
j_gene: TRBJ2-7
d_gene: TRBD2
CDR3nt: TGTGCCGGGGCGGGGGAGAGTTACGAGCAGTACTTC
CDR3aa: CAGAGESYEQYF

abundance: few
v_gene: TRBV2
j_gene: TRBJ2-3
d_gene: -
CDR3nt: TGTGCCAGCAGTGAAGGCGGGGGCGCGGATACGCAGTATTTT
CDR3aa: CASSEGGGADTQYF

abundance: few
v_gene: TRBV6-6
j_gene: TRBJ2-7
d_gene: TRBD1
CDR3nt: TGTGCCAGCAGTAGCCCGGACAGGGGTTCTTCGTACGAGCAGTACTTC
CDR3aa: CASSSPDRGSSYEQYF

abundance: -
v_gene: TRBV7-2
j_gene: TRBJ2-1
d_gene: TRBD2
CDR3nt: TGTGCCAGCAGCCCCAGGGGACTAGGGGCTGAGCAGTTCTTC
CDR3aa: CASSPRGLGAEQFF

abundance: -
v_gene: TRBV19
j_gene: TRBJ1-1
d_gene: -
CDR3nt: TGTGCCAGTAGCCCGGACCATGGGAACACTGAAGCTTTCTTT
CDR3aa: CASSPDHGNTEAFF

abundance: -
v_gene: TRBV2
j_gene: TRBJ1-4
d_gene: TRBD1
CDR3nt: TGTGCCAGCAGGAGGGGACAGCACATGAATGAAAAACTGTTTTTT
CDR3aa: CASRRGQHMNEKLFF

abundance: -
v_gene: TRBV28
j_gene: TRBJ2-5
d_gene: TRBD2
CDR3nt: TGTGCCAGCAGTCCCTGGACTAGCGGAGGGAAAGAGACCCAGTACTTC
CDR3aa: CASSPWTSGGKETQYF

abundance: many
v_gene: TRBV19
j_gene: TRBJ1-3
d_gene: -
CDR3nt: TGTGCCAGTAGTATCGGACAGCTTGGTTCTGGAAACACCATATATTTT
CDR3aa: CASSIGQLGSGNTIYF

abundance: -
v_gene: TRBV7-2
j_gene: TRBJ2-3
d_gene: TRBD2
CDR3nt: TGTGCCAGCAGCTTAGATTATGGCGGGGGGGCTGATACGCAGTATTTT
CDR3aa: CASSLDYGGGADTQYF

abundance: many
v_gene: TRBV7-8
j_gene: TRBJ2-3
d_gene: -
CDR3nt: TGTGCCAGCAGCTTGGCTAACACAGATACGCAGTATTTT
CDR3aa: CASSLANTDTQYF